Each of the 32 T cell receptor beta chains below was sequenced from the same sample in a study of memory CD4+ T cells and cytomegalovirus serostatus (dated by TCRdb to 2018 to 2020). Single viable CD3+CD4+CD8-CD45RO+ cells were sorted as memory CD4+ T cells on a FACSAria II. The library was built by means of the immunoSEQ multiplex PCR assay. TCRdb stores this immuneACCESS table with in-frame sequences only. Part of the clones is absent; in the studies checked, under half of the shortfall reflects unresolved V genes, and no reason is known for the rest. This sample is represented by around 60,000 clones; approximately 78% of them were singletons. The top ten clones comprise nearly 0.9% of the sample. The sequenced sample consisted of memory CD4+ T cells from blood. The receptor set was obtained from an adult in good health and CMV-seronegative.

The chain joins TRBV9 to TRBJ1-3, with 7 positions matching TRBD1. V shed 0 bases, J shed 3 bases, and the junction held 9 bases outside the gene matches. Germline V gene lookup returns CDR1 SGDLS and CDR2 YYNGEE. This CDR3 has 17 amino acids. The CDR3 reads CASSVANRQGDGNTIYF. The CDR3 DNA sequence: TGTGCCAGCAGCGTAGCTAATCGGCAGGGGGATGGAAACACCATATATTTT.

The rearrangement joins TRBV7-8 to TRBJ2-7; D assignment may be TRBD1 or TRBD2 (6 bases each). Deletions cut 5 bases from V and 0 bases from J, with 17 bases between. Germline V gives CDR1 SGHVS, CDR2 FQNEAQ. The CDR3 is 16 amino acids. The CDR3 loop is CASSQLGGPSSYEQYF. The CDR3 nucleotides are TGTGCCAGCAGCCAATTAGGGGGGCCCAGCTCCTACGAGCAGTACTTC.

In its sample, this clone was seen a few times. The rearrangement joins TRBV13 to TRBJ2-7; TRBD2 matches at 9 bases. Germline lookup yields CDR1 PRHDT and CDR2 FYEKMQ (reference sequence). This CDR3 spans 13 amino acids. V trimming: 11 bases; J trimming: 2 bases; junction bases outside the gene matches: 7. The CDR3 here is CARQTSGAYEQYF. As DNA, the CDR3 is TGTGCCCGCCAGACTAGCGGAGCCTACGAGCAGTACTTC.

CDR3 sequence (DNA): TGTGCCAGCAGTCGTGGGGGGCCATACGAGCAGTACTTC. Its protein is CASSRGGPYEQYF. The chain has TRBV28 and TRBJ2-7, with D perhaps TRBD1 or TRBD2 (6 bases each). V was cut by 5 bases and J by 4 bases, with 12 bases left in between. CDR1 MDHEN and CDR2 SYDVKM come from the germline V gene. The CDR3 totals 13 residues.

The chain recombines TRBV19 with TRBJ1-4; D gene uncertain. The germline V and J ends were trimmed by 4 bases and 3 bases, with 12 bases remaining between them. This CDR3 has 15 amino acids. In germline, CDR1 is LNHDA, CDR2 SQIVND (reference sequence). DNA of the CDR3: TGTGCCAGTAGTAGGGATCGGGCAGCTAATGAAAAACTGTTTTTT. This encodes CASSRDRAANEKLFF. The complete variable domain, with remaining parts taken from reference TRBV19 and TRBJ1-4, reads DGGITQSPKYLFRKEGQNVTLSCEQNLNHDAMYWYRQDPGQGLRLIYYSQIVNDFQKGDIAEGYSVSREKKESFPLTVTSAQKNPTAFYLCASSRDRAANEKLFFGSGTQLSVL.

The chain is built from TRBV2 and TRBJ1-5; D uncertain. Trimming stripped 3 bases from V and 7 bases from J, with 16 bases between. The CDR3 consists of 15 residues. CDR1 is SNHLY, CDR2 FYNNEI, per germline. CDR3 region: CASSDSFPEEQPQHF. CDR3 nucleotides: TGTGCCAGCAGTGATTCATTCCCTGAGGAGCAGCCCCAGCATTTT.

This clone was seen a single time. The DNA for the CDR3 is TGTGCCAGCAGTGAAGCGACGGGGAGGGGCACCTTC. As protein: CASSEATGRGTF. The rearrangement links TRBV6-1 to TRBJ1-2, with D perhaps TRBD1 (5 bases). V dropped 0 bases and J dropped 13 bases, with 12 bases sitting between them. This CDR3 is built from 12 residues. The germline CDR1 and CDR2 sequences are MNHNS and SASEGT.

This rearrangement joins TRBV28 to TRBJ2-2; D possibly matches TRBD1 or TRBD2 (7 bases each). This CDR3 comprises 16 residues. Germline-derived CDR1 and CDR2 are MDHEN and SYDVKM. Between the trimmed V and J ends, which lost 7 bases and 6 bases, there was a span of 21 bases. The DNA of the CDR3 is TGTGCCAGCACCCAGGGGGGGCGAGGGGTTGCCGGGGAGCTGTTTTTT. Protein product: CASTQGGRGVAGELFF.

The J gene is TRBJ2-3, the V gene TRBV7-8; a weak D match, TRBD1 (5 bases). This CDR3 comprises 13 residues. Deletions cut 5 bases from V and 4 bases from J, with 10 bases between. Looked up from germline, CDR1 is SGHVS and CDR2 is FQNEAQ. CDR3 protein: CASSPGAADTQYF. The CDR3, as DNA: TGTGCCAGCAGCCCTGGGGCGGCAGATACGCAGTATTTT.

Note on this clone: An end of the junction differs from the germline gene, which may be a read error. The CDR3 DNA reads as TGCGCCAGCAGCTTGGCGGGAGTGGGACGGGACTTC. Its translation is CASSLAGVGRDF. This chain uses TRBV5-1 with TRBJ2-7, with D possibly matching TRBD2 (6 bases). CDR1 and CDR2 (germline): SGHRS, YFSETQ. CDR3 length equals 12 residues.

The V gene is TRBV9, the J gene TRBJ2-7; D not certain. Trimming left V 4 bases short and J 4 bases short, with 15 bases between. The CDR3 is made up of 14 amino acids. Germline V lookup: CDR1 SGDLS, CDR2 YYNGEE. The CDR3 coding sequence is TGTGCCAGCAGCCGGTCTGAAAGTGGGTACGAGCAGTACTTC. Its translation: CASSRSESGYEQYF.

The rearrangement uses TRBV6-5 and TRBJ1-1; D remains unclear. V gave up 4 bases and J gave up 3 bases, with 9 bases separating them. The CDR3 is 13 amino acids. The V gene's germline CDR1 is MNHEY and CDR2 SVGAGI. The CDR3 sequence is CASSSHLDTEAFF. The CDR3 coding sequence is TGTGCCAGCAGTTCTCATCTAGACACTGAAGCTTTCTTT.

The rearrangement joins TRBV5-1 to TRBJ2-5, with D unresolved. This CDR3 comprises 14 residues. Per the germline V gene, CDR1 is SGHRS and CDR2 is YFSETQ. Deletions cut 0 bases from V and 5 bases from J, with 11 bases between. The CDR3 sequence: CASSLDWGLETQYF. CDR3 nucleotide sequence: TGCGCCAGCAGCTTGGACTGGGGTTTGGAGACCCAGTACTTC.

This clone has just a few counts. The rearrangement links TRBV6-5 to TRBJ1-6, with D unclear. The germline V gene has CDR1 MNHEY and CDR2 SVGAGI. V was pared by 6 bases and J by 0 bases, with 9 bases between. The CDR3 length is 15 residues. The CDR3 DNA reads TGTGCCAGCAGGGACGGGAGCTCCTATAATTCACCCCTCCACTTT. Protein sequence: CASRDGSSYNSPLHF.

This clone ranks as medium-sized (0.01 to 0.1%). The rearrangement links TRBV9 to TRBJ1-1, with TRBD1 matching 11 bases. Looked up from germline, CDR1 is SGDLS and CDR2 is YYNGEE. The junction had 8 bases not matched to a gene; V was cut back by 3 bases and J by 1 base. This CDR3 is built from 17 residues. This chain's CDR3 is CASSAFGQGASNTEAFF. CDR3 coding DNA: TGTGCCAGCAGCGCGTTCGGACAGGGGGCCTCGAACACTGAAGCTTTCTTT.

The rearrangement uses TRBV6-1 and TRBJ1-5, with D hard to call. Trimming cost V 1 base and J 5 bases, with 3 bases left between them. This CDR3 contains 12 residues. From germline, CDR1 is MNHNS and CDR2 SASEGT. The DNA of the CDR3 is TGTGCCAGCAGTGAAGTTTATCAGCCCCAGCATTTT. It translates to CASSEVYQPQHF.

The chain couples TRBV7-2 to TRBJ2-1; 9 bases agree with TRBD1. Trimming at V came to 1 base and at J to 4 bases, leaving 8 bases not matched to a gene. From germline, CDR1 is SGHTA and CDR2 FQGNSA. This CDR3 spans 17 amino acids. Written as DNA, the CDR3 is TGTGCCAGCAGCTTAGGGGGGAGGGGACAGGGATACAATGAGCAGTTCTTC. It yields the protein CASSLGGRGQGYNEQFF.

The V and J genes are TRBV6-5 and TRBJ1-6, with no clear D. This CDR3 contains 15 residues. V was clipped by 6 bases and J by 9 bases, with 18 bases between them. The germline gives CDR1 MNHEY, CDR2 SVGAGI. CDR3 sequence: CASRTRELAGSPLHF. Here the CDR3 DNA reads TGTGCCAGCAGGACCCGGGAGCTAGCAGGTTCACCCCTCCACTTT.

The chain is built from TRBV7-6 and TRBJ2-7; a weak D match, TRBD2 (6 bases). Trimming took off 5 bases at V and 6 bases at J, with 17 bases between the two ends. From germline, CDR1 is SGHVS and CDR2 FNYEAQ. This CDR3 has 14 amino acids. The CDR3 DNA is TGTGCCAGCAGCCTGGGACTGTCGGGTCTCGAGCAGTACTTC. It is translated as CASSLGLSGLEQYF.

This clone was counted between two and nine times. The chain couples TRBV28 to TRBJ2-7; D possibly corresponds to TRBD1 (5 bases). The CDR3 spans 14 residues. The V gene's germline CDR1 is MDHEN and CDR2 SYDVKM. Between the trimmed V and J ends, which lost 6 bases and 2 bases, there was a span of 14 bases. The DNA of the CDR3 is TGTGCCAGCAGCCTCACAGGTTACCCCTACGAGCAGTACTTC. It is translated as CASSLTGYPYEQYF. The full variable domain, completed using reference TRBV28 and TRBJ2-7, is DVKVTQSSRYLVKRTGEKVFLECVQDMDHENMFWYRQDPGLGLRLIYFSYDVKMKEKGDIPEGYSVSREKKERFSLILESASTNQTSMYLCASSLTGYPYEQYFGPGTRLTVT.

The V and J genes are TRBV2 and TRBJ1-2; D call uncertain. CDR3 size: 12 residues. Germline CDR1 SNHLY, CDR2 FYNNEI. V lost 8 bases to trimming and J lost 5 bases, with 12 bases between them. The CDR3 sequence is CASRLHPYGYTF. In nucleotides, the CDR3 is TGTGCCAGCCGCCTTCATCCTTATGGCTACACCTTC.

The gene calls are TRBV27 and TRBJ2-5; 8 nucleotides match TRBD2. Germline CDR1 and CDR2: MNHEY and SMNVEV (reference sequence). J lost 5 bases, V lost 3 bases, and 5 bases had no gene match. The CDR3 runs 14 residues. The CDR3 nucleotides read TGTGCCAGCAGTTTTGCGGGGGGAGGGGAGACCCAGTACTTC. This encodes CASSFAGGGETQYF.

The chain combines TRBV29-1 with TRBJ2-7, with TRBD1 identical over 8 bases. CDR3 length: 17 residues. The germline gives CDR1 SQVTM, CDR2 ANQGSEA. J gave up 2 bases and V 0 bases, and 12 bases lay outside the gene matches. CDR3 residues: CSVEDTGTGGATYEQYF. The CDR3 DNA follows: TGCAGCGTTGAAGATACCGGGACAGGTGGGGCCACCTACGAGCAGTACTTC.

This rearrangement joins TRBV29-1 to TRBJ1-2; a possible D gene is TRBD1 (5 bases). V was pared by 0 bases and J by 5 bases, with 10 bases between. CDR3 length: 13 amino acids. Germline CDR1 and CDR2: SQVTM and ANQGSEA. Here the CDR3 reads CSVEEDAGYGYTF. The CDR3 DNA sequence: TGCAGCGTTGAAGAAGATGCAGGGTATGGCTACACCTTC.

This clone was detected only once. The rearrangement uses TRBV28 and TRBJ2-7, with D unresolved. Germline assignment: CDR1 MDHEN and CDR2 SYDVKM. V was pared by 4 bases and J by 7 bases, with 20 bases between. The CDR3 totals 15 residues. The CDR3 nucleotides are TGTGCCAGCAGTTCCCTCTCCGGGCCCGGGTGGGAGCAGTACTTC. It yields the protein CASSSLSGPGWEQYF.

In nucleotides, the CDR3 is TGTGCCAGCAGCTCCACTAGCGGGGGGATATACAATGAGCAGTTCTTC. Its translation: CASSSTSGGIYNEQFF. The chain is built from TRBV11-3 and TRBJ2-1; 12 bases align to TRBD2. Germline values: CDR1 SGHNT, CDR2 YENEEA. V was pared by 4 bases and J by 4 bases, with 5 bases of the junction left unmatched. CDR3 size: 16 residues.

The chain recombines TRBV7-9 with TRBJ2-3; possible D gene TRBD1, 6 bases. The V end lost 6 bases, the J end lost 4 bases, and 11 bases lay between the germline ends. There are 13 residues in the CDR3. Germline V CDR1 and CDR2: SEHNR, FQNEAQ (reference sequence). DNA for the CDR3: TGTGCCAGCAGAAATCCAGGGGCAGATACGCAGTATTTT. It codes for CASRNPGADTQYF.

CDR3: CASSYLSYPTPDEQFF. Written as DNA, the CDR3 is TGTGCCAGCAGTTACTTATCATACCCCACCCCAGATGAGCAGTTCTTC. The chain is built from TRBV6-6 and TRBJ2-1; D remains unclear. V shed 1 base and J shed 8 bases, with 18 bases lying between them. Germline assignment: CDR1 MNHNY and CDR2 SVGAGI (reference sequence). The CDR3 loop spans 16 amino acids.

The chain carries TRBV5-1 and TRBJ2-1; 7 bases line up with TRBD1. Germline lookup yields CDR1 SGHRS and CDR2 YFSETQ. The CDR3 extends over 16 amino acids. Trimming cost V 2 bases and J 0 bases; bases outside gene matches: 5. The CDR3: CASSFTRDSSYNEQFF. The CDR3 nucleotides are TGCGCCAGCAGCTTTACCCGGGACAGCTCCTACAATGAGCAGTTCTTC.

V and J are TRBV9 and TRBJ2-3, with D maybe TRBD2 (6 bases). The CDR3 spans 15 residues. CDR1 SGDLS and CDR2 YYNGEE come from the germline V gene. V was shortened by 1 base and J by 4 bases, with 13 bases between the two germline ends. The CDR3 here is CASSVLGRLADTQYF. The CDR3, as DNA: TGTGCCAGCAGCGTACTCGGGAGATTAGCAGATACGCAGTATTTT.

The chain joins TRBV2 to TRBJ2-1, with D uncertain. Trimming pared 6 bases from V and 9 bases from J, leaving 12 bases between. In germline, CDR1 is SNHLY, CDR2 FYNNEI. This CDR3 is 12 amino acids long. This CDR3 is CASSPQPGEQFF. CDR3 nucleotide sequence: TGTGCCAGCAGCCCCCAGCCGGGTGAGCAGTTCTTC.

This chain joins TRBV6-6 and TRBJ2-5; D ambiguous. V was clipped by 8 bases and J by 7 bases, with 11 bases between them. In germline, CDR1 is MNHNY, CDR2 SVGAGI (reference sequence). The CDR3 is 11 residues long. CDR3 in DNA: TGTGCCAGCCATATATCGGGGACCCAGTACTTC. This sequence encodes CASHISGTQYF.